There are a few counts of the clone carrying this T cell receptor beta chain. The CDR3 loop spans 13 amino acids. The germline CDR1 and CDR2 sequences are SGHTA and FQGTGA. Between the trimmed V and J ends, which lost 5 bases and 5 bases, there was a span of 12 bases. This entry comes from a study of cytotoxic CD8 clonotypes in ibrutinib-treated CLL. Whole-study context: Once patients had received a median 12 months of treatment, range 6 to 36, response samples were obtained.

The assay was immunoSEQ multiplex PCR, and TCRdb's table has in-frame clones only and misses some. The sample shows roughly 250,000 clones, roughly 70% of them seen only once. The J gene is TRBJ1-1, the V gene TRBV7-3; TRBD1 might be the D (6 bases). The sequence came from a human donor with chronic lymphocytic leukemia. Specimen: PBMCs, collected after 24 months of ibrutinib treatment. The CDR3 here is CASSPQGGTEAFF. The CDR3 bases are TGTGCCAGCAGCCCACAGGGAGGGACTGAAGCTTTCTTT.